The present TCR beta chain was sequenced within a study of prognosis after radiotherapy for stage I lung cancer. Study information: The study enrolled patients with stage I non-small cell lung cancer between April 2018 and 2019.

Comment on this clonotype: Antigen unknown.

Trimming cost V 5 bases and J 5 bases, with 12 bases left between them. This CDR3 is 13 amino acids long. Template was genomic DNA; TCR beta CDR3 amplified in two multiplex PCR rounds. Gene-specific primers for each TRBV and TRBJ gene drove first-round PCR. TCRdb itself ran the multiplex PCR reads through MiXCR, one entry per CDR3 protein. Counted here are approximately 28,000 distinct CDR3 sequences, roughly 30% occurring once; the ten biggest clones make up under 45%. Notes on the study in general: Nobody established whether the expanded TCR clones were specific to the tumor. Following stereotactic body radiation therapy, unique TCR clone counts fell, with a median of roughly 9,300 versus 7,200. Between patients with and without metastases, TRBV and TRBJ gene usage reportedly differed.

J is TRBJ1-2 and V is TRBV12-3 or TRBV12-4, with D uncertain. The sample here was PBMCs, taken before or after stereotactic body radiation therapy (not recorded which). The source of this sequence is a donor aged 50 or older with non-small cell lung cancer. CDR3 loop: CASSPSSNYGYTF. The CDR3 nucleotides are TGTGCCAGCAGTCCCTCCAGTAATTATGGCTACACCTTC.